These 2 T cell receptor beta chains were sequenced from one sample in a study of OX40 agonist ivuxolimab in advanced cancers. Produced via immunoSEQ multiplex PCR; TCRdb's table is partial and in-frame only. The table lists about 60,000 clones, 89% of them singletons. The sequencing used CD4+ or CD8+ T cells sorted from blood, collected in a trial of the OX40 agonist ivuxolimab. The receptors stem from an adult with an advanced solid tumor such as melanoma, head and neck, liver or kidney cancer.

This clone has ten or more counts. The genes are TRBV7-6 and TRBJ2-7, with D perhaps TRBD1 (5 bases). Germline CDR1 reads SGHVS; CDR2 reads FNYEAQ. The CDR3 extends over 14 amino acids. V lost 5 bases and J 2 bases, leaving 13 bases between the germline ends. The CDR3 reads CASSPSSGTYEQYV. In nucleotides, the CDR3 is TGTGCCAGCAGCCCCTCTTCAGGGACCTACGAGCAGTACGTC.

The V and J genes are TRBV6-1 and TRBJ2-7; 8 bases map to TRBD1. The CDR3 consists of 16 residues. Trimming took 3 bases from V and 0 from J; bases not matched to a gene: 7. Germline-derived CDR1 and CDR2 are MNHNS and SASEGT. The DNA of the CDR3 is TGTGCCAGCAGTGAGCCGACAGGGGAGAGCTCCTACGAGCAGTACGTC. Amino acid sequence: CASSEPTGESSYEQYV.